The text below deals with one T cell receptor beta chain. This clone appeared a few times. The target of this receptor is not known. Base qualities are missing; no much larger clone stands one base away. The record originates from a study of beta chain features in type 1 diabetes listed by TCRdb under 2018. Study-level background: Mean age, gender distribution, total cell number and subset yield did not differ between patients and healthy donors. Across all samples, about 110 million sorted cells were examined, and cell number per subset correlated strongly with RNA yield. In the study, TCRB repertoires of sorted circulating CD4+ T cell subsets from recently diagnosed type 1 diabetes patients were compared with those of matched healthy donors. Naive and central memory subsets were obtained from all 30 or so donors, but regulatory and stem cell-like memory subsets were isolated from only 8 patients and 8 healthy donors.

CDR1 and CDR2 (MGHRA, YSYEKL) derive from the germline V gene. V lost 0 bases and J lost 9 bases; the stretch between them is 18 bases long. From the cysteine up to the phenylalanine, the CDR3 has a length of 17 residues. This entry keeps only the CDR3 DNA: 51 bases, framed from base 1. Each donor gave one peripheral blood draw, about 110 mL on average, collected into heparinised tubes. Using a panel that included CD45RO, CCR7, CD25, CD127, CD95 and CD27, naive, central memory, regulatory and stem cell-like memory CD4+ T cells were sorted on a BD FACSAria II. Every sorted population had a purity above 98%. Right away, PBMCs were isolated by Lymphoprep density gradient centrifugation and were stained directly, with no culture step. Samples were stained and sorted in pairs, with one healthy donor and one patient per experiment, so that batch effects were minimized. Paper-wide results and their limitations: Sequencing cDNA rather than genomic DNA could over-represent highly expressing activated cells, although activation and CD3 levels did not differ between groups. Because small numbers of individuals were included in the HLA sub-analyses, any influence of HLA type on TCRB rearrangement was left unresolved. At VDJ recombination sites, type 1 diabetes patients had fewer insertions and more deleted nucleotides, which implies abnormalities in thymic rearrangement. Type 1 diabetes patients showed a moderate but significant shortening of TCRB CDR3 length in all four CD4+ subsets. Naive, central memory and regulatory TCRB repertoires appeared to be more alike among patients than among healthy donors. PCR might favor shorter templates, but patient and control samples were amplified and corrected together, so any skew would affect both groups equally.

The entire isolated RNA was reverse transcribed using the High Capacity cDNA Reverse Transcription Kit, and thus expressed TCRB transcripts were sequenced. Naive, central memory and regulatory T cell samples underwent deep immunoSEQ sequencing, averaging around 3.7 million total reads per sample. After sorted cells were lysed in RLT buffer, RNA was extracted with DNase-treated RNeasy Micro or Mini kits, with the choice depending on cell number. Each cell subset was processed separately to prevent cross-contamination, with patient and healthy donor samples processed together. The immunoSEQ multiplex PCR was used to amplify TCRB sequences from cDNA, yielding 87-bp fragments that span the CDR3 region. Sequencing of the amplicons was performed on the Illumina HiSeq platform. Turning to the authors' computational methods: Synthetic template baselines were used to correct PCR bias computationally, reads within Hamming distance 2 were collapsed, and singletons that could not be merged were discarded. By aligning reads against IMGT, V, D and J genes, CDR3 length, and insertions or deletions at six rearrangement sites were assigned. Within each subset, clonotype counts were normalized to sorted cell number, and only after that were true diversity and Gini coefficients computed with the tcR R package. The overlap coefficient, calculated on TCRB nucleotide sequences, was used to quantify repertoire sharing. TCRdb retrieved this table from immuneACCESS and kept in-frame rearrangements only. Not all clones are present; in checked studies, unresolved V genes account for under half, and no reason is known for the remainder. V, J and clone size derive from that table, while D and trimming were established from the DNA sequence. The sample contains about 320,000 clones, 12% to 15% of them found a single time. About 6.7% of the sample is in the top ten clones.

The sample was central memory CD4+ T cells from blood. The receptor was isolated from a young man in good health. This chain is built from TRBV4-1 and TRBJ1-6; the D segment could be TRBD1, given 6 matching bases. The bases read TGCGCCAGCAGCCAAGACTCCAACGGGGGGCTCGGTTCACCCCTCCACTTT. Its translation reads: CASSQDSNGGLGSPLHF.